Given below is one TCR beta chain in context. This sample was taken from a study of technical replicates of blood from several donors. The CDR3 spans 18 residues. Germline V lookup: CDR1 SGHNT, CDR2 YENEEA. V gave up 4 bases and J gave up 6 bases; unmatched junction bases: 17. Generated by immunoSEQ multiplex PCR, the TCRdb table keeps only in-frame clones and is missing some. The data contain about 69,000 clones, around 90% of them singletons. Input material: PBMCs. The chain joins TRBV11-3 to TRBJ1-1, with 10 bases fitting TRBD1. The clonotype was recovered from a human donor in good health. Some clones in this sample may be carry-over from other donors' samples. This chain's CDR3 is CASSSIGTGEKEGPEAFF. Written as DNA, the CDR3 is TGTGCCAGCAGCTCCATCGGGACAGGGGAAAAAGAAGGGCCTGAAGCTTTCTTT.